Listed below are T cell receptor beta chains from one sample, sequenced in a study of cytomegalovirus exposure and HLA in healthy donors. Clones were read by immunoSEQ multiplex PCR, and TCRdb kept only the in-frame ones, dropping some. Of roughly 100,000 clones listed, 75% to 85% are singletons. The sample was PBMCs. The receptors come from a man aged 18 to 30 in good health and CMV-seronegative. Both conserved end residues are part of each CDR3.

j_call v_call cdr3_aa
TRBJ2-7 TRBV5-1 CASRYGLAGNYEQYF
TRBJ1-5 TRBV25-1 CASQSTGQPNQPQHF
TRBJ1-1 TRBV7-9 CASSSRQAMNTEAFF
TRBJ2-3 TRBV27 CASKAGARDTQYF
TRBJ2-7 TRBV9 CASSGGLEQGLYEQYF
TRBJ2-5 TRBV4-3 CASSARDTQYQETQYF
TRBJ2-1 TRBV6-4 CASSDSSGRVGEQFF
TRBJ1-1 TRBV6-5 CASSYPGQGHTEAFF
TRBJ1-5 TRBV28 CASSPAWGGSNQPQHF
TRBJ2-2 TRBV15 CATSTLTGELFF
TRBJ2-6 TRBV27 CASSLTGSSGANVLTF
TRBJ2-7 TRBV18 CASSPLSAGDYEQYF
TRBJ2-3 TRBV7-9 CASSLEVSSGGTDTQYF
TRBJ2-7 TRBV27 CASAQTSGHYEQYF
TRBJ2-7 TRBV9 CASSPRSSGYEQYF
TRBJ1-2 TRBV5-4 CASSPGGTVSNYGYTF
TRBJ2-3 TRBV5-4 CAPGQGTDTQYF
TRBJ2-7 TRBV28 CASSLYRGWGGPGEQYF
TRBJ1-4 TRBV7-3 CASRRTTNEKLFF
TRBJ1-2 TRBV27 CASSSDRAAGYTF
TRBJ2-3 TRBV10-3 CAISESRGLAGGADTQYF
TRBJ2-3 TRBV13 CASSLPGVGADTQYF
TRBJ2-1 TRBV5-5 CARSPGTSVKNEQFF
TRBJ2-3 TRBV7-6 CASSRITGGTDTQYF
TRBJ2-2 TRBV7-6 CASSGRGTGELFF
TRBJ1-5 TRBV2 CASSETGMGNQPQHF